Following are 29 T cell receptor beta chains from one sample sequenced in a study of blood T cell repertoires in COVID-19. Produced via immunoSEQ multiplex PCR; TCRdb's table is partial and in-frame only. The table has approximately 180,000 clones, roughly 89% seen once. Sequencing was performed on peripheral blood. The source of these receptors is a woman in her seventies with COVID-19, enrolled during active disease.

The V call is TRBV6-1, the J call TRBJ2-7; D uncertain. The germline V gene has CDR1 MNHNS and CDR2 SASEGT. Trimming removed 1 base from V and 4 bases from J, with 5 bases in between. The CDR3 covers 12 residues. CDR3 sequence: CASSEGQYEQYF. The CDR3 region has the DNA TGTGCCAGCAGTGAAGGGCAGTACGAGCAGTACTTC.

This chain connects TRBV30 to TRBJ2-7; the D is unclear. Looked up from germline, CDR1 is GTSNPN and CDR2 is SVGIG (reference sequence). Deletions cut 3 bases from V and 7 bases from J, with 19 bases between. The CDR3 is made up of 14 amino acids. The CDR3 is CAWSYLRATLEQYF. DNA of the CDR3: TGTGCCTGGAGCTACTTGCGAGCTACACTAGAGCAGTACTTC.

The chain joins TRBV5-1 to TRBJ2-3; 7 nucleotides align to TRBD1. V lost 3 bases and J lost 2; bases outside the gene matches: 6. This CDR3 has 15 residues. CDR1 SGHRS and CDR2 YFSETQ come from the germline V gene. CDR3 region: CASSSATGNTDTQYF. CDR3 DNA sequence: TGCGCCAGCAGCTCCGCGACAGGGAACACAGATACGCAGTATTTT.

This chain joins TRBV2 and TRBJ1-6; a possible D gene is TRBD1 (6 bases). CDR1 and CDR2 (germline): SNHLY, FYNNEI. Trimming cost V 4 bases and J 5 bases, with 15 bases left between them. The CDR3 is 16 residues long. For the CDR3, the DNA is TGTGCCAGCAGTGGACAGGTTCCGCCTAATAATTCACCCCTCCACTTT. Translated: CASSGQVPPNNSPLHF.

The CDR3 loop is CASSLVHSRSSNSPLHF. The CDR3 bases are TGTGCCAGCAGCTTGGTACACAGCAGATCCAGTAATTCACCCCTCCACTTT. The J gene is TRBJ1-6, the V gene TRBV5-5; D is uncertain. CDR3 length equals 17 residues. Germline CDR1 and CDR2: SGHKS and YYEKEE (reference sequence). With 0 bases removed from V and 6 bases from J, the gap between germline ends came to 16 bases.

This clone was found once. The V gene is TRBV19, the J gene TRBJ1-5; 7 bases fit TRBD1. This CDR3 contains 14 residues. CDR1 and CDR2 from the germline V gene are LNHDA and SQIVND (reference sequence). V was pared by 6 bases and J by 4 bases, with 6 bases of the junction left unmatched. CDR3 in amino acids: CASRLTGPNQPQHF. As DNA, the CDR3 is TGTGCCAGTAGACTGACAGGGCCTAATCAGCCCCAGCATTTT.

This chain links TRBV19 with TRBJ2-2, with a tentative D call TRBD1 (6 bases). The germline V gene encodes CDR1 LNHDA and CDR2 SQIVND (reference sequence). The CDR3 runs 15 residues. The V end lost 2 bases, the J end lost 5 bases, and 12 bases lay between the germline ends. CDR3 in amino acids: CASSIYRAETGELFF. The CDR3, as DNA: TGTGCCAGTAGTATATACAGGGCCGAAACCGGGGAGCTGTTTTTT.

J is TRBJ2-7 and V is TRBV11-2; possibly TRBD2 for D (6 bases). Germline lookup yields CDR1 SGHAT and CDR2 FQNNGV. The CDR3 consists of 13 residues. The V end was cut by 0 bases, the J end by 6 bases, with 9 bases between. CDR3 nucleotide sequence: TGTGCCAGCAGCTTAGAGGGACTCGGCGAGCAGTACTTC. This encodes CASSLEGLGEQYF.

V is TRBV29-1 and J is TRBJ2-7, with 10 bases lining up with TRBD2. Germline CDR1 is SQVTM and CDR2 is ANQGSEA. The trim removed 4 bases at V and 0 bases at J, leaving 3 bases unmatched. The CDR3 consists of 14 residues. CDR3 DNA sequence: TGCAGCGTTGGACTAGCGGGCGCCTCCTACGAGCAGTACTTC. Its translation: CSVGLAGASYEQYF.

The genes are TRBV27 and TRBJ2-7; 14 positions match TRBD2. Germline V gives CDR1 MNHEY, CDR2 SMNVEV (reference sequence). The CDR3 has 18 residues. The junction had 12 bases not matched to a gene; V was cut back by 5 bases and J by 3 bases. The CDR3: CASSPGLAGVRFDYEQYF. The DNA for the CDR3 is TGTGCCAGCAGTCCGGGACTAGCGGGAGTTAGGTTCGACTACGAGCAGTACTTC.

CDR3 nucleotides: TGTGCCAGCACCACGGGACAGCCGAACACTGAAGCTTTCTTT. Translation: CASTTGQPNTEAFF. The rearrangement uses TRBV2 and TRBJ1-1; 7 bases agree with TRBD1. CDR1 is SNHLY and CDR2 is FYNNEI in the germline V gene. The CDR3 covers 14 residues. The J segment lost 1 base and the V segment lost 7 bases, leaving 6 bases of the junction unmatched.

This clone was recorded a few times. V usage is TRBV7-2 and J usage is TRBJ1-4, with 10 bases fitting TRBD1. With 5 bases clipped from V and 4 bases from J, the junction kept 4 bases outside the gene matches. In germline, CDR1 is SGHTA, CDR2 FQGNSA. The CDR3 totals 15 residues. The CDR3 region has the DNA TGTGCCAGCAGCCCAGACAGGGGGCGTAATGAAAAACTGTTTTTT. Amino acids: CASSPDRGRNEKLFF. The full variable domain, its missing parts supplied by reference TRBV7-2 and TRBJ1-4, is GAGVSQSPSNKVTEKGKDVELRCDPISGHTALYWYRQSLGQGLEFLIYFQGNSAPDKSGLPSDRFSAERTGGSVSTLTIQRTQQEDSAVYLCASSPDRGRNEKLFFGSGTQLSVL.

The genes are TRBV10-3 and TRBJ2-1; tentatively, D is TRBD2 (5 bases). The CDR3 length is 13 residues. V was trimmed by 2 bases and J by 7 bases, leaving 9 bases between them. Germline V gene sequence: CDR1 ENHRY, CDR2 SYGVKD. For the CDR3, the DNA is TGTGCCATCAGTGAGCGGGATGGGAATGAGCAGTTCTTC. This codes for CAISERDGNEQFF.

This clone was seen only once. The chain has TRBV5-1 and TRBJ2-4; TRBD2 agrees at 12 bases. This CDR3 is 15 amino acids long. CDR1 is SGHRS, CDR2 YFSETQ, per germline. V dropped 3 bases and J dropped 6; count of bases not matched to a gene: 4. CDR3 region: CASSWTSGTGNIQYF. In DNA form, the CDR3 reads TGCGCCAGCAGCTGGACTAGCGGGACAGGAAACATTCAGTACTTC.

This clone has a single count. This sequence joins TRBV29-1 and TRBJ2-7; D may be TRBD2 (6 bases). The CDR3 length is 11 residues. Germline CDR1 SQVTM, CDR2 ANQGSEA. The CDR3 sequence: CSFFSGAGQYF. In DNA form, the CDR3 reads TGCAGTTTCTTTAGCGGTGCGGGGCAGTACTTC.

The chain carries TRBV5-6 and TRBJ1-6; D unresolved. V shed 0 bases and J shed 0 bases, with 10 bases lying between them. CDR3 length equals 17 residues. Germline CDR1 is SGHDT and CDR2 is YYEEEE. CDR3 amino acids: CASSLGGSASYNSPLHF. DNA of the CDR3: TGTGCCAGCAGCTTGGGCGGGTCGGCCTCCTATAATTCACCCCTCCACTTT.

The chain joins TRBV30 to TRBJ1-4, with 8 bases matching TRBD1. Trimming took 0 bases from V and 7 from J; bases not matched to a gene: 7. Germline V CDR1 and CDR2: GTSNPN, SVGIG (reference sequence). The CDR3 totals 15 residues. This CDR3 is CAWSVRDRLLEKLFF. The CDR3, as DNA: TGTGCCTGGAGTGTACGGGACAGGCTCCTTGAAAAACTGTTTTTT.

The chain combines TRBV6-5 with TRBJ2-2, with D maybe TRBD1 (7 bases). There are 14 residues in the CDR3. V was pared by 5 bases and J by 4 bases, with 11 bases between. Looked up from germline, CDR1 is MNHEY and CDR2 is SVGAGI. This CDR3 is CASSRQGGTGELFF. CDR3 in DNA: TGTGCCAGCAGTCGACAGGGAGGCACCGGGGAGCTGTTTTTT.

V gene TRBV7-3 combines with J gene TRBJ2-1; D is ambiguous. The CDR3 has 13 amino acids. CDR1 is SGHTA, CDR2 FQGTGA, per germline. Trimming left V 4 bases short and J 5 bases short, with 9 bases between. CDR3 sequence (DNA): TGTGCCAGCAGCTCTCTTGAGGACAATGAGCAGTTCTTC. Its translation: CASSSLEDNEQFF. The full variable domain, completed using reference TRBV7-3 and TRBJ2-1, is GAGVSQTPSNKVTEKGKYVELRCDPISGHTALYWYRQSLGQGPEFLIYFQGTGAADDSGLPNDRFFAVRPEGSVSTLKIQRTERGDSAVYLCASSSLEDNEQFFGPGTRLTVL.

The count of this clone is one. CDR3 DNA: TGTGCCAGCGGTCAGGGGCGCGTCACAGATACGCAGTATTTT. Amino acids: CASGQGRVTDTQYF. This chain connects TRBV9 to TRBJ2-3; possibly TRBD1 for D (6 bases). Germline-derived CDR1 and CDR2 are SGDLS and YYNGEE. The CDR3 contains 14 residues. Trimming shortened V by 7 bases and J by 2 bases, and 14 bases separated the two germline ends.

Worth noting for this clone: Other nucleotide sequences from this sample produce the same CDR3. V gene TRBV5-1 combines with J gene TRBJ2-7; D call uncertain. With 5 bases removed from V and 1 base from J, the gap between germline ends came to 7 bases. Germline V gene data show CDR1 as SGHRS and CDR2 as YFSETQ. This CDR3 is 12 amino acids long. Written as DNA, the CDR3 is TGCGCCAGCAGAACAGATTCCTACGAGCAGTACTTC. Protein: CASRTDSYEQYF. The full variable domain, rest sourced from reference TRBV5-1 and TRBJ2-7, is KAGVTQTPRYLIKTRGQQVTLSCSPISGHRSVSWYQQTPGQGLQFLFEYFSETQRNKGNFPGRFSGRQFSNSRSEMNVSTLELGDSALYLCASRTDSYEQYFGPGTRLTVT.

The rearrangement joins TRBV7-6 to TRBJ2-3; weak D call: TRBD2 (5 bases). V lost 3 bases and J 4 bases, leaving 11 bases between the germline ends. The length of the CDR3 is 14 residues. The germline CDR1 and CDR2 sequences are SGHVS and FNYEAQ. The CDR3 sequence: CASSFGESADTQYF. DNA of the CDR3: TGTGCCAGCAGCTTCGGGGAATCGGCAGATACGCAGTATTTT. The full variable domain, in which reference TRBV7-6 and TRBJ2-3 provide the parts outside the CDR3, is GAGVSQSPRYKVTKRGQDVALRCDPISGHVSLYWYRQALGQGPEFLTYFNYEAQQDKSGLPNDRFSAERPEGSISTLTIQRTEQRDSAMYRCASSFGESADTQYFGPGTRLTVL.

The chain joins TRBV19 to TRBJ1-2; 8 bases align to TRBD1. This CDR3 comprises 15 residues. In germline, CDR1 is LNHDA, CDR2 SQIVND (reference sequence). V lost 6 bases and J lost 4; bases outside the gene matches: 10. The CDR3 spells CASSSGQGAAYGYTF. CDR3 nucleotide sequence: TGTGCCAGTAGCTCGGGGCAGGGGGCCGCCTATGGCTACACCTTC.

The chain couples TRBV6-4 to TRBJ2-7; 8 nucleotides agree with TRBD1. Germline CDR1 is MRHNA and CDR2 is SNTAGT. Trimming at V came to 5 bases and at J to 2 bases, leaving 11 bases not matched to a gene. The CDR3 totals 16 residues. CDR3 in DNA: TGTGCCAGCAGTCAAAGGCCGGGACAGGAAACCTACGAGCAGTACTTC. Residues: CASSQRPGQETYEQYF.

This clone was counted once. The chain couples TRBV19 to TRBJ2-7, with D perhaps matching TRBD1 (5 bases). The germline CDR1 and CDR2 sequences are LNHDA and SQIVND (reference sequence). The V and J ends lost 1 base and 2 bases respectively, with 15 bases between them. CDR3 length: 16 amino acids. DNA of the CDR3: TGTGCCAGTAGTATAGCAACAGGCCAGGCAACCTACGAGCAGTACTTC. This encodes CASSIATGQATYEQYF.

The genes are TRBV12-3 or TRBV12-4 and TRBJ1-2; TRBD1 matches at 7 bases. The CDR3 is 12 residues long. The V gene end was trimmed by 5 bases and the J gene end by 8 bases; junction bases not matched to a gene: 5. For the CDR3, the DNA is TGTGCCAGCAGTAGGGACAGTCTCGGCTACACCTTC. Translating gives CASSRDSLGYTF.

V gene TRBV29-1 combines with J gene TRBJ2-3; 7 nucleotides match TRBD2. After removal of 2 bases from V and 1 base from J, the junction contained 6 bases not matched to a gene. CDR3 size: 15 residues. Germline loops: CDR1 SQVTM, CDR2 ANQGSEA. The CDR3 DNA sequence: TGCAGCGTTGAACGTTCACGGGAGGGCACAGATACGCAGTATTTT. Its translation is CSVERSREGTDTQYF.

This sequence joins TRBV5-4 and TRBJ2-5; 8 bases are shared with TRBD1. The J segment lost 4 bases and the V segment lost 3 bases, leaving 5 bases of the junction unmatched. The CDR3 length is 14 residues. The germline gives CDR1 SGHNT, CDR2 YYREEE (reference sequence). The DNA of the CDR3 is TGTGCCAGCAGCTCCAAACAGGGGGGAGAGACCCAGTACTTC. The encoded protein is CASSSKQGGETQYF.

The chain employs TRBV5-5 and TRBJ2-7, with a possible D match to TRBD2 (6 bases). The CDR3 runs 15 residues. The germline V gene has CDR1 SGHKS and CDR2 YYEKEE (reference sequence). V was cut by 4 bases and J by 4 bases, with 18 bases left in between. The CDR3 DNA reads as TGTGCCAGCAGCCGCGGGGTCGGAGCAAGTTACGAGCAGTACTTC. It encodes CASSRGVGASYEQYF.